A selection of T cell receptor beta chains follows, all from one sample in a study of T cell repertoires in cytomegalovirus infection. TCRdb fed the reads into MiXCR, producing one record per CDR3 protein. The sample has 680,000 or so distinct CDR3 sequences, 35% seen once. Specimen: PBMCs. These receptors were collected from a human donor in good health (CMV status not recorded). Some clones in this sample may be carry-over from other donors' samples. Each CDR3 is given with its conserved first and last residue. D genes are given only for firm matches. Clone sizes are given selectively: once, few, many, or a class where the clone is expanded.

abundance: few
d_gene: .
j_gene: TRBJ1-3
len: 13
v_gene: TRBV20-1
CDR3aa: CSAGINSGNTIYF
CDR3nt: TGCAGTGCCGGGATCAACTCTGGAAACACCATATATTTT

abundance: few
d_gene: TRBD1
j_gene: TRBJ1-2
len: 16
v_gene: TRBV7-9
CDR3aa: CASSPDGTVGNYGYTF
CDR3nt: TGTGCCAGCAGCCCGGATGGGACAGTCGGCAACTATGGCTACACCTTC

abundance: .
d_gene: .
j_gene: TRBJ1-5
len: 13
v_gene: TRBV7-9
CDR3aa: CASSLSEVGAQHF
CDR3nt: TGTGCCAGCAGCTTATCTGAGGTTGGGGCCCAGCATTTT

abundance: .
d_gene: .
j_gene: TRBJ1-2
len: 15
v_gene: TRBV20-1
CDR3aa: CSASFVGVPGEGYTF
CDR3nt: TGCAGTGCTAGCTTCGTCGGGGTCCCCGGGGAGGGCTACACCTTC

abundance: many
d_gene: .
j_gene: TRBJ2-7
len: 17
v_gene: TRBV7-8
CDR3aa: CASSLSVQFATYYEQYF
CDR3nt: TGTGCCAGCAGCTTAAGCGTACAATTCGCGACATACTACGAGCAGTACTTC

abundance: .
d_gene: TRBD2
j_gene: TRBJ2-3
len: 17
v_gene: TRBV5-1
CDR3aa: CASSVGLAGAYTDTQYF
CDR3nt: TGCGCCAGCAGCGTGGGACTAGCGGGGGCCTACACAGATACGCAGTATTTT

abundance: few
d_gene: .
j_gene: TRBJ2-3
len: 13
v_gene: TRBV19
CDR3aa: CGRGSHHKGTQYF
CDR3nt: TGTGGGAGAGGCTCGCATCATAAGGGTACGCAGTATTTT

abundance: .
d_gene: .
j_gene: TRBJ1-5
len: 17
v_gene: TRBV28
CDR3aa: CARSEGDGLFSNQPQHF
CDR3nt: TGTGCCCGCAGTGAAGGTGACGGTTTGTTTAGCAATCAGCCCCAGCATTTT

abundance: .
d_gene: .
j_gene: TRBJ2-5
len: 12
v_gene: TRBV7-2
CDR3aa: CASSGGMETQYF
CDR3nt: TGTGCCAGCAGCGGGGGGATGGAGACCCAGTACTTC

abundance: .
d_gene: .
j_gene: TRBJ2-1
len: 15
v_gene: TRBV28
CDR3aa: CASREGGPGNNEQFF
CDR3nt: TGTGCCAGCAGAGAAGGAGGGCCCGGCAACAATGAGCAGTTCTTC

abundance: once
d_gene: .
j_gene: TRBJ1-5
len: 14
v_gene: TRBV12-3/TRBV12-4
CDR3aa: CASSGTAGNQPQHF
CDR3nt: TGTGCCAGCAGTGGGACGGCCGGCAATCAGCCCCAGCATTTT

abundance: many
d_gene: .
j_gene: TRBJ2-2
len: 16
v_gene: TRBV7-8
CDR3aa: CASSPDRTGRTGELFF
CDR3nt: TGTGCCAGCAGCCCCGATCGAACAGGGCGTACCGGGGAGCTGTTTTTT

abundance: .
d_gene: .
j_gene: TRBJ1-1
len: 14
v_gene: TRBV19
CDR3aa: CASSFEVDWGEAFF
CDR3nt: TGTGCCAGTAGTTTCGAGGTCGACTGGGGTGAAGCTTTCTTT

abundance: few
d_gene: .
j_gene: TRBJ2-2
len: 15
v_gene: TRBV11-3
CDR3aa: CASSSSDSNTGELFF
CDR3nt: TGTGCCAGCAGCAGCAGTGATTCGAACACCGGGGAGCTGTTTTTT

abundance: .
d_gene: TRBD1
j_gene: TRBJ2-5
len: 17
v_gene: TRBV12-3/TRBV12-4
CDR3aa: CASSLEGPGTEEETQYF
CDR3nt: TGTGCCAGCAGTTTAGAGGGGCCAGGGACAGAGGAAGAGACCCAGTACTTC

abundance: many
d_gene: .
j_gene: TRBJ2-5
len: 12
v_gene: TRBV7-2
CDR3aa: CASSLQRETQYF
CDR3nt: TGTGCCAGCAGCCTCCAGAGAGAGACCCAGTACTTC

abundance: .
d_gene: .
j_gene: TRBJ2-7
len: 15
v_gene: TRBV19
CDR3aa: CASTRGDGPSYEQYF
CDR3nt: TGTGCCAGTACCCGCGGGGACGGTCCTTCCTACGAGCAGTACTTC

abundance: .
d_gene: .
j_gene: TRBJ2-7
len: 14
v_gene: TRBV29-1
CDR3aa: CSVRRDWTEDEQDF
CDR3nt: TGCAGCGTCCGACGGGACTGGACGGAGGACGAGCAGGACTTC

abundance: .
d_gene: .
j_gene: TRBJ1-4
len: 13
v_gene: TRBV29-1
CDR3aa: CSVEDALGRKLFF
CDR3nt: TGCAGCGTTGAAGATGCCTTGGGTCGGAAACTGTTTTTT

abundance: .
d_gene: TRBD1
j_gene: TRBJ2-7
len: 18
v_gene: TRBV7-7
CDR3aa: CASSLGTQLGDRDDEQYF
CDR3nt: TGTGCTAGCAGCCTAGGGACTCAGTTGGGGGACAGGGACGACGAGCAGTACTTC

abundance: few
d_gene: TRBD1
j_gene: TRBJ1-5
len: 15
v_gene: TRBV6-6
CDR3aa: CASSVGDRINQPQHF
CDR3nt: TGTGCCAGCAGCGTAGGGGACAGGATAAATCAGCCCCAGCATTTT

abundance: many
d_gene: TRBD1
j_gene: TRBJ2-7
len: 15
v_gene: TRBV7-8
CDR3aa: CASSLRGGQVYEQYF
CDR3nt: TGTGCCAGCAGCTTGAGAGGGGGCCAGGTCTACGAGCAGTACTTC

abundance: few
d_gene: TRBD1
j_gene: TRBJ1-1
len: 19
v_gene: TRBV4-2
CDR3aa: CASSQNIGQGRYMNTEAFF
CDR3nt: TGTGCCAGCAGCCAGAACATTGGACAGGGGCGTTACATGAACACTGAAGCTTTCTTT

abundance: .
d_gene: .
j_gene: TRBJ1-6
len: 18
v_gene: TRBV6-6
CDR3aa: CASSPSGGGGPDNSPLHF
CDR3nt: TGTGCCAGCAGCCCATCCGGCGGGGGCGGACCCGATAATTCACCCCTCCACTTT

abundance: few
d_gene: TRBD1
j_gene: TRBJ2-7
len: 13
v_gene: TRBV28
CDR3aa: CASNPGQSYEQYF
CDR3nt: TGTGCCAGCAACCCGGGACAGTCCTACGAGCAGTACTTC

abundance: .
d_gene: .
j_gene: TRBJ2-4
len: 17
v_gene: TRBV19
CDR3aa: CASSIEPTGPAKNIQYF
CDR3nt: TGTGCCAGTAGTATAGAGCCGACAGGCCCGGCCAAAAACATTCAGTACTTC

abundance: .
d_gene: .
j_gene: TRBJ1-5
len: 15
v_gene: TRBV7-2
CDR3aa: CASSLEKAGDQPQHF
CDR3nt: TGTGCCAGCAGCTTAGAAAAGGCAGGGGACCAGCCCCAGCATTTT

abundance: few
d_gene: TRBD1
j_gene: TRBJ1-1
len: 14
v_gene: TRBV29-1
CDR3aa: CSVAGQWVNTEAFF
CDR3nt: TGCAGCGTGGCGGGACAGTGGGTGAACACTGAAGCTTTCTTT

abundance: many
d_gene: .
j_gene: TRBJ2-3
len: 16
v_gene: TRBV7-9
CDR3aa: CASSLGQLPSTDTQYF
CDR3nt: TGTGCCAGCAGCTTAGGGCAGCTACCTAGCACAGATACGCAGTATTTT